The 22 T cell receptor beta chains listed next were all sequenced from one sample in a study of T cell clones after liver transplantation. Alloreactive TCRbeta sequences came from sequencing proliferating CFSE-low cells in the MLR. Their target antigens are unknown. Data came from immunoSEQ multiplex PCR; TCRdb stores just in-frame clones and leaves some out. The table lists about 2,100 clones, 20% to 25% of them singletons. The material sequenced was CD8+ T cells from cultured PBMCs. These receptors all come from a human patient who received a liver transplant. A share of the T cells may be of graft donor origin.

This clone turned up a few times. The V and J genes are TRBV11-1 and TRBJ2-5; maybe TRBD1 (6 bases). Germline values: CDR1 SGHAT, CDR2 FQDESV (reference sequence). Trimming pared 5 bases from V and 1 base from J, leaving 14 bases between. CDR3 length: 15 residues. The CDR3 bases are TGTGCCAGCAGCGTAACCCAGGGGCCCCAAGAGACCCAGTACTTC. Amino acid sequence: CASSVTQGPQETQYF.

Notes on this clone: A much larger clonotype is one base distant, so this may be a read error. The chain combines TRBV9 with TRBJ2-3, with D maybe TRBD2 (6 bases). The CDR3 has 15 amino acids. The germline V gene encodes CDR1 SGDLS and CDR2 YYNGEE. The V end was cut by 3 bases, the J end by 3 bases, with 14 bases between. The DNA of the CDR3 is TGTGCCAGCAGCGGTGGGGGGTCACTAACAGATACGCAGTATTTT. It is translated as CASSGGGSLTDTQYF.

The rearrangement uses TRBV19 and TRBJ1-2; no definite D call. Trimming removed 5 bases from V and 4 bases from J, with 23 bases in between. CDR1 is LNHDA, CDR2 SQIVND, per germline (reference sequence). The CDR3 consists of 17 residues. This CDR3 is CASSAGLANRKTYGYTF. CDR3 sequence (DNA): TGTGCCAGTAGTGCAGGCTTGGCAAATCGAAAGACCTATGGCTACACCTTC.

This clone has only a few counts. This rearrangement joins TRBV11-3 to TRBJ2-2; a weak D match, TRBD2 (7 bases). Germline values: CDR1 SGHNT, CDR2 YENEEA. There are 17 residues in the CDR3. V was shortened by 5 bases and J by 6 bases, with 22 bases between the two germline ends. The CDR3 spells CASSLTSGEGGPGELFF. The CDR3, as DNA: TGTGCCAGCAGCCTTACCTCAGGGGAGGGTGGTCCCGGGGAGCTGTTTTTT.

Only one count was recorded for this clone. This may be a read error: a much more frequent sequence differs by one nucleotide. This sample also contains other DNA sequences that code for the same CDR3. The chain uses TRBV11-2 and TRBJ2-6, with 9 bases lining up with TRBD2. CDR1 is SGHAT, CDR2 FQNNGV, per germline. The CDR3 contains 17 residues. The CDR3 region is CARGGGQVISGANVLTF. CDR3 bases: TGCGCCCGCGGGGGGGGCCAGGTTATCTCTGGGGCCAACGTCCTGACTTTC.

The V and J genes are TRBV5-1 and TRBJ2-7; 8 bases align to TRBD1. The V and J ends lost 7 bases and 0 bases, in that order; junction bases with no gene match: 9. Germline CDR1 reads SGHRS; CDR2 reads YFSETQ. The CDR3 is 15 residues long. In DNA form, the CDR3 reads TGCGCCAGCGGCCCCATCACAGGGGGCTCCTACGAGCAGTACTTC. Protein product: CASGPITGGSYEQYF.

The chain is built from TRBV7-3 and TRBJ2-7; D gene uncertain. Trimming removed 5 bases at V and 2 bases at J, with 16 bases between. The CDR3 contains 15 residues. Germline lookup yields CDR1 SGHTA and CDR2 FQGTGA. CDR3 residues: CASSPGPIPPYEQYF. The CDR3 DNA sequence: TGTGCCAGCAGCCCAGGACCAATCCCTCCCTACGAGCAGTACTTC.

This clone has more than one count but fewer than ten. The chain recombines TRBV11-1 with TRBJ2-6; D is uncertain. The germline V gene has CDR1 SGHAT and CDR2 FQDESV (reference sequence). The germline V and J ends were trimmed by 5 bases and 2 bases, with 4 bases remaining between them. CDR3 length: 13 amino acids. The CDR3 DNA reads as TGTGCCAGCAGCGAAACTGGGGCCAACGTCCTGACTTTC. Residues: CASSETGANVLTF.

The chain combines TRBV6-6 with TRBJ1-1, with D unresolved. Germline CDR1 MNHNY, CDR2 SVGAGI (reference sequence). CDR3 length: 13 residues. Trimming shortened V by 5 bases and J by 5 bases, and 12 bases separated the two germline ends. CDR3: CASSLYRGTEAFF. The CDR3 DNA follows: TGTGCCAGCAGTCTTTATAGAGGGACTGAAGCTTTCTTT.

The chain is built from TRBV11-2 and TRBJ1-1; 9 nucleotides align to TRBD1. The length of the CDR3 is 14 residues. Trimming took 4 bases from V and 5 from J; bases not matched to a gene: 5. Germline V gene data show CDR1 as SGHAT and CDR2 as FQNNGV. The CDR3 reads CASSSGQGRTEAFF. The CDR3 DNA reads TGTGCCAGCAGCTCCGGACAGGGGAGAACTGAAGCTTTCTTT.

The chain carries TRBV6-8 and TRBJ2-7; D possibly corresponds to TRBD1 (5 bases). V was cut by 2 bases and J by 2 bases, with 7 bases left in between. The germline CDR1 and CDR2 sequences are MNHGY and SAAAGT. The length of the CDR3 is 13 residues. The CDR3 nucleotides read TGTGCCAGCAGTTACGGGGCTACCTACGAGCAGTACTTC. This codes for CASSYGATYEQYF.

This clone showed up just a few times. A junction end diverges from the germline sequence, so it may reflect a read error. The chain carries TRBV5-1 and TRBJ2-7; 8 nucleotides agree with TRBD2. CDR1 is SGHRS and CDR2 is YFSETQ in the germline V gene. The CDR3 covers 14 residues. The CDR3 protein is CASGLAGGAYEQYF. In DNA, the CDR3 is TGCGCCAGCGGCTTGGCGGGAGGTGCCTACGAGCAGTACTTC. The full variable domain, its missing parts supplied by reference TRBV5-1 and TRBJ2-7, is KAGVTQTPRYLIKTRGQQVTLSCSPISGHRSVSWYQQTPGQGLQFLFEYFSETQRNKGNFPGRFSGRQFSNSRSEMNVSTLELGDSALYLCASGLAGGAYEQYFGPGTRLTVT.

About this clone itself: This likely reflects a read error, since a far larger clone is one base away. The same CDR3 arises from other DNA sequences in this sample as well. The genes are TRBV29-1 and TRBJ2-7, with 10 bases fitting TRBD2. The junction had 2 bases not matched to a gene; V was cut back by 5 bases and J by 1 base. The CDR3 is 13 residues long. CDR1 and CDR2 (germline): SQVTM, ANQGSEA. The CDR3 reads CSVRTSGSYEQYF. The DNA of the CDR3 is TGCAGCGTTCGGACTAGCGGTTCCTACGAGCAGTACTTC.

The chain carries TRBV7-9 and TRBJ2-7; D uncertain. The CDR3 covers 15 residues. Germline V gene lookup returns CDR1 SEHNR and CDR2 FQNEAQ (reference sequence). V shed 5 bases and J shed 1 base, with 15 bases lying between them. The DNA for the CDR3 is TGTGCCAGCAGCCAAGATCGCACGAAATCCTACGAGCAGTACTTC. It encodes CASSQDRTKSYEQYF. The full variable domain, its missing parts supplied by reference TRBV7-9 and TRBJ2-7, is DTGVSQNPRHKITKRGQNVTFRCDPISEHNRLYWYRQTLGQGPEFLTYFQNEAQLEKSRLLSDRFSAERPKGSFSTLEIQRTEQGDSAMYLCASSQDRTKSYEQYFGPGTRLTVT.

By its share, this clone is medium-sized. This rearrangement joins TRBV21-1 to TRBJ2-7; TRBD1 reflects the table's D call only, with no check against the DNA. TRBV21-1 is tagged as a pseudogene. This CDR3 comprises 14 residues. The CDR3 loop reads CASSNQDREGEQYF. In nucleotides, the CDR3 is TGTGCCAGCAGCAACCAGGACAGGGAGGGCGAGCAGTACTTC.

This rearrangement joins TRBV6-6 to TRBJ2-1; D is undetermined. Germline V lookup: CDR1 MNHNY, CDR2 SVGAGI (reference sequence). V lost 0 bases and J lost 6, with 6 bases in between. The CDR3 consists of 13 residues. This CDR3 is CASSYSMSNEQFF. The CDR3 nucleotides read TGTGCCAGCAGTTACTCGATGTCCAATGAGCAGTTCTTC.

The CDR3 here is CASSFSYEAFF. The DNA of the CDR3 is TGTGCCAGCAGTTTTTCTTATGAAGCTTTCTTT. This chain uses TRBV28 with TRBJ1-1; D is unresolved. This CDR3 has 11 amino acids. Germline V gene data show CDR1 as MDHEN and CDR2 as SYDVKM. V lost 3 bases and J lost 7, with 6 bases in between.

V usage is TRBV18 and J usage is TRBJ2-2, with 7 nucleotides matching TRBD1. The trim removed 3 bases at V and 0 bases at J, leaving 4 bases unmatched. Per the germline V gene, CDR1 is KGHSH and CDR2 is LQKENI. There are 16 residues in the CDR3. The CDR3 region has the DNA TGTGCCAGCTCACCCTCGGACAGGCCGAACACCGGGGAGCTGTTTTTT. Its protein is CASSPSDRPNTGELFF.

By sample share, this clone is large. V usage is TRBV19 and J usage is TRBJ2-7; D is perhaps TRBD1 (6 bases). Trimming removed 7 bases at V and 4 bases at J, with 17 bases between. The CDR3 has 14 residues. Germline V gene data show CDR1 as LNHDA and CDR2 as SQIVND (reference sequence). CDR3 residues: CASTTGPGTYEQYF. DNA for the CDR3: TGTGCCAGTACCACCGGGCCTGGGACATACGAGCAGTACTTC.

This clone is judged large. The chain joins TRBV4-1 to TRBJ2-1, with 8 bases fitting TRBD1. J gave up 5 bases and V 0 bases, and 12 bases lay outside the gene matches. The CDR3 has 18 residues. Germline values: CDR1 MGHRA, CDR2 YSYEKL. The DNA for the CDR3 is TGCGCCAGCAGCCAAGATCCCCCGGGGACAGGACTCAACAATGAGCAGTTCTTC. Translating gives CASSQDPPGTGLNNEQFF.

This clone ranks as large. The rearrangement links TRBV5-4 to TRBJ2-1; TRBD2 might be the D (6 bases). The V gene's germline CDR1 is SGHNT and CDR2 YYREEE (reference sequence). The V gene lost 5 bases and the J gene lost 0 bases, with 12 bases spanning the gap. This CDR3 spans 15 amino acids. CDR3 sequence reads: CASRGGLPSYNEQFF. The CDR3 DNA reads TGTGCCAGCAGGGGGGGACTCCCCTCCTACAATGAGCAGTTCTTC.

On this clone itself: This same CDR3 is encoded by further DNA sequences in the sample. The chain combines TRBV5-4 with TRBJ1-2; no firm D call. Deletions cut 7 bases from V and 4 bases from J, with 23 bases between. This CDR3 spans 16 amino acids. Germline V gene lookup returns CDR1 SGHNT and CDR2 YYREEE (reference sequence). The CDR3 loop reads CASYQTIPGKTYGYTF. In DNA, the CDR3 is TGTGCCAGCTATCAGACCATACCAGGAAAGACCTATGGCTACACCTTC.